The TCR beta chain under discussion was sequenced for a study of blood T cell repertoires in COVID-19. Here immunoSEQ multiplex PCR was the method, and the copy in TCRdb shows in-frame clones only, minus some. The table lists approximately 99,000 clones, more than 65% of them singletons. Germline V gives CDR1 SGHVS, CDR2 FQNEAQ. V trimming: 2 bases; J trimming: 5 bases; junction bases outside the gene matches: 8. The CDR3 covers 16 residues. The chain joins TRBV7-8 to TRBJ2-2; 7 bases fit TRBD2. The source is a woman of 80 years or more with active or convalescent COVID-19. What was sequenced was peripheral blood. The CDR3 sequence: CASSLTGLTTTGELFF. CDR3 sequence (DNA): TGTGCCAGCAGCTTAACGGGACTAACCACAACCGGGGAGCTGTTTTTT.